This TCR beta chain was documented in a study of vaccination and CD4 T cells after COVID-19. Turning to the study itself: Overlapping spike peptides from SARS-CoV-2, HCoV-NL63, HCoV-OC43 and HCoV-229E served to stimulate the cells. Whole-study results and caveats: In convalescent patients, a median around 89% of reactive clones appeared only post-vaccination.

A word on this clonotype: Antigen specificity is unknown.

Sequencing of the DNA from cultured CD4+ T cells was carried out with the Oncomine TCR Beta short-read assay. A single record per CDR3 protein comes from TCRdb applying MiXCR to the PCR reads. The sample has around 14,000 distinct CDR3 sequences, 50% to 65% seen once. The CDR3 has 12 amino acids. Per the germline V gene, CDR1 is SGHDN and CDR2 is FVKESK. V dropped 4 bases and J dropped 6 bases, with 8 bases sitting between them. The treatment here: 10-day PBMC culture with coronavirus spike peptide pools or control peptides (ViraFEST assay). This TCR derives from a human donor who had recovered from COVID-19. V usage is TRBV14 and J usage is TRBJ2-3, with D hard to call. Sequencing was performed on CD4+ T cells from blood, cultured in vitro, taken before SARS-CoV-2 vaccination. The CDR3 loop is CASSRLPDTQYF. The CDR3 nucleotides are TGTGCCAGCAGCCGACTCCCGGATACGCAGTATTTT.